This T cell receptor beta chain was sequenced in a study of cytomegalovirus exposure and HLA in healthy donors. In the PCR, 60 Vbeta and 13 Jbeta primers were used. Profiling relied on immunoSEQ multiplex PCR, and the TCRdb table lists in-frame clones only, not all of them. The sample has 100,000 to 150,000 clones; the top ten hold more than 1.5%. This CDR3 is built from 16 residues. CDR1 is SEHNR and CDR2 is FQNEAQ in the germline V gene (reference sequence). V lost 2 bases, J lost 0 bases, and 3 bases stayed unmatched. General study points: HLA allele associations emerged for some 16,000 TCR beta sequences in a later analysis, at 0.05 false discovery rate. Several top significant clusters appeared, in a later analysis, to be linked to common viral pathogens. Sequencing probably produced one cluster of sequence variants that were highly shared. Most sequenced TCRs were rare (though some public TCRs occurred in many donors).

With respect to this clone: Its antigen is not identified.

This receptor was obtained from a man younger than 30 in good health and CMV-seronegative. The rearrangement uses TRBV7-9 and TRBJ2-3; 9 nucleotides match TRBD1. Sequencing used PBMCs. As DNA, the CDR3 is TGTGCCAGCAGCTTAAGGGGACAGGGTAGCACAGATACGCAGTATTTT. Its protein product is CASSLRGQGSTDTQYF.